This TCR beta chain was sequenced for a study of read filtering for tumor transcriptome and immune sequencing. Background on the study: Transcriptome libraries were built from DNase-treated RNA.

Molecular barcoded adaptors covering alpha/delta and beta/gamma chains were used on about 390 ng RNA. One entry per CDR3 protein results from TCRdb running MiXCR on the reads. Here the sample spans about 48,000 distinct CDR3 sequences, approximately 18% being singletons. This clonotype has at least ten counts. The CDR3 has 15 amino acids. J lost 1 base, V lost 4 bases, and 2 bases had no gene match. CDR1 is SGHTA and CDR2 is FQGNSA in the germline V gene. The receptor comes from a donor at least 40 years old with multiple myeloma. The rearrangement links TRBV7-2 to TRBJ2-1; 9 positions match TRBD1. Source material: a population of CD138-negative cells sorted from bone marrow. The chain's CDR3 is CASSSGQGSYNEQFF. The CDR3 nucleotides read TGTGCCAGCAGCTCGGGACAGGGTTCCTACAATGAGCAGTTCTTC.